The entry below gives a single T cell receptor beta chain sequence along with its context. There is no known antigen for this receptor. No qualities accompany the bases; no much larger clone lies one base away. This record belongs to a study of T cell repertoires in cytomegalovirus infection (dated by TCRdb to between 2018 and 2021). The study in broad terms: Alongside well-studied HLA-B-restricted epitopes, the peptide stimulations were aimed at recently identified HLA-C-restricted CMV epitopes, whose presentation resists viral immunomodulation. The HLA type of each donor mattered for the analysis, because public TCR beta signatures pointed to carriage of CMV infection along with the matching HLA type.

The research as a whole found: Cumulative frequency of public TCR beta family members discriminated carriers of CMV infection plus the relevant HLA type in this cohort and an independent approximately 370-donor cohort. The ex vivo response was dominated by HLA-C-restricted CMV-specific TCR beta clonotypes, which also provided the single most frequent clonotype in two of eight donors.

Its CDR3 holds 15 amino acids, cysteine through phenylalanine. Only the CDR3 DNA stays, 45 bases, in frame from base 1. Looking up the germline V gene yields CDR1 SGDLS and CDR2 YYNGEE. Trimmed from V: 1 base; trimmed from J: 5 bases; junction bases lacking a gene match: 8. Sequenced on an Illumina HiSeq 1500. The public reads were quality trimmed at Q25 with fastp and then assembled into clones with MiXCR by TCRdb, keeping productive beta chains. Rows are unified per CDR3 protein, each entry keeping the most common DNA and genes. A total of around 430,000 distinct CDR3 sequences appear in this sample, 40% to 50% of them only once. 43% of the sample goes to the ten largest clones. What the treatment or condition label conveys for this sample: in vitro stimulation with specific CMV peptide epitopes to enrich CMV-specific T cells.

Material: cultured PBMCs, obtained from culture after CMV antigen stimulation. This receptor was identified in a human donor in good health (CMV status not recorded). Some clones in this sample may be carry-over from other donors' samples. Recombination joined TRBV9 with TRBJ2-7, with 8 central nucleotides matching TRBD2. The CDR3 corresponds to CASSVSGTSNDEQYF. The DNA is as follows: TGTGCCAGCAGCGTAAGCGGGACTAGTAACGACGAGCAGTACTTC.